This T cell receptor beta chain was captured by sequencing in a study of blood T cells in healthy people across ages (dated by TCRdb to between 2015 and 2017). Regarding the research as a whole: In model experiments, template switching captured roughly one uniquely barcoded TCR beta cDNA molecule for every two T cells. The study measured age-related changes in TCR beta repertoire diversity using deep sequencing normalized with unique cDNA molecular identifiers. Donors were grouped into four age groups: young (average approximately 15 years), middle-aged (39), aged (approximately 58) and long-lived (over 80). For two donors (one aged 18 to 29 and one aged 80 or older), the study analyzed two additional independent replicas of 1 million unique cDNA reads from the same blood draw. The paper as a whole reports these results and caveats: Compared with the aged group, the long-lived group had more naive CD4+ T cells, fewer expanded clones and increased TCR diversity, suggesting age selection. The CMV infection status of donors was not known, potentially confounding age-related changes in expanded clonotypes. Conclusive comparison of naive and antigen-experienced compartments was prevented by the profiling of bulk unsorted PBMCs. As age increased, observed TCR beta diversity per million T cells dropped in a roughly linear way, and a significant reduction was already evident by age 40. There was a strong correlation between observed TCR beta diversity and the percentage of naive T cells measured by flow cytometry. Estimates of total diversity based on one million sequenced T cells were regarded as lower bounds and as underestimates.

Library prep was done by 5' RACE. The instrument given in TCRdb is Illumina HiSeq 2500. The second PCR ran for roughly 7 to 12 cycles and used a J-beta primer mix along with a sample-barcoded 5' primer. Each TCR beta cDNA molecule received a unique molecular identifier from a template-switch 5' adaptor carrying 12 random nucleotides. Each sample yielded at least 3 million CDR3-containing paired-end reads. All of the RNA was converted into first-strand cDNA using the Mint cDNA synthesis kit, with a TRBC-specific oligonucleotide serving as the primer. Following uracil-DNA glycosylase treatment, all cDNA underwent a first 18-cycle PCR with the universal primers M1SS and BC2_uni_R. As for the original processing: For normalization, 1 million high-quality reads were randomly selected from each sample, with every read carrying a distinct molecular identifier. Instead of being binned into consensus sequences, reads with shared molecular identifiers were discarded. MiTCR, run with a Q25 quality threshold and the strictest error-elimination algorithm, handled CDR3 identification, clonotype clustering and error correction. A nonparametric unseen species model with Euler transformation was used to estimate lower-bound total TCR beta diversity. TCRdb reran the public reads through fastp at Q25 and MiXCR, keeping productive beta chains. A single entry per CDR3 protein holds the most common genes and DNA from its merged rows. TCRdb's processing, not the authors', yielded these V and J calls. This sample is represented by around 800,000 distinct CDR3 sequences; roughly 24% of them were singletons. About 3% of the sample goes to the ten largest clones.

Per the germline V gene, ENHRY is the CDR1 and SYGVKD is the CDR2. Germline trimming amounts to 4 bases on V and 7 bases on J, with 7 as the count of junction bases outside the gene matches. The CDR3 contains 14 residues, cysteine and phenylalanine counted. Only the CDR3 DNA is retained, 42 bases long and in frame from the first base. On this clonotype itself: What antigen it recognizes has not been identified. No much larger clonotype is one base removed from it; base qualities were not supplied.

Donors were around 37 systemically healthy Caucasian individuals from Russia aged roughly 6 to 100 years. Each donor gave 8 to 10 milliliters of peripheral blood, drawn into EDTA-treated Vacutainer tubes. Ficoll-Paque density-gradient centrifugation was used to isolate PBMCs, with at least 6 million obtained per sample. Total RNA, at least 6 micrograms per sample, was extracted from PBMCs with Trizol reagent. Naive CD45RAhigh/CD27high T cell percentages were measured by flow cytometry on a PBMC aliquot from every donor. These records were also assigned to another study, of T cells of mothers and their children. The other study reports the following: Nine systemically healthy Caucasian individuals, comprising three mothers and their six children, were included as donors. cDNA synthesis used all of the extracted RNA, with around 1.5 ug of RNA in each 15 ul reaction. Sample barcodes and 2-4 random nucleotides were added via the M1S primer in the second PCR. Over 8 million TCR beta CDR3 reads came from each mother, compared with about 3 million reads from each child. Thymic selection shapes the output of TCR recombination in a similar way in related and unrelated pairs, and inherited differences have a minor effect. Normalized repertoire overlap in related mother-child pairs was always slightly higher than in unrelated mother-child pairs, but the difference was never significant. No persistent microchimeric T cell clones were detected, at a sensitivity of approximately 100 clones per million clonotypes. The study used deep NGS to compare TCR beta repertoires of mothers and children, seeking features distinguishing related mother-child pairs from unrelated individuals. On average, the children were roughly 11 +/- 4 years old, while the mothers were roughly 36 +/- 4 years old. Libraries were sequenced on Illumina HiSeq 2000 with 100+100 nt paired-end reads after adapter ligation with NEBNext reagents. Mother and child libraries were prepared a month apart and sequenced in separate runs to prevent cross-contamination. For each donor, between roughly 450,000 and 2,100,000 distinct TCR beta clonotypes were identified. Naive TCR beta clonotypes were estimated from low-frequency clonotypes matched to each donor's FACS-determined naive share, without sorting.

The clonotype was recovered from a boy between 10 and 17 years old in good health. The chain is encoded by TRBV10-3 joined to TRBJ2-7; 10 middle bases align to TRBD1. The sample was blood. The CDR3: CAISGARTGGEQYF. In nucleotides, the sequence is TGTGCCATCAGTGGAGCACGGACAGGGGGAGAGCAGTACTTC.